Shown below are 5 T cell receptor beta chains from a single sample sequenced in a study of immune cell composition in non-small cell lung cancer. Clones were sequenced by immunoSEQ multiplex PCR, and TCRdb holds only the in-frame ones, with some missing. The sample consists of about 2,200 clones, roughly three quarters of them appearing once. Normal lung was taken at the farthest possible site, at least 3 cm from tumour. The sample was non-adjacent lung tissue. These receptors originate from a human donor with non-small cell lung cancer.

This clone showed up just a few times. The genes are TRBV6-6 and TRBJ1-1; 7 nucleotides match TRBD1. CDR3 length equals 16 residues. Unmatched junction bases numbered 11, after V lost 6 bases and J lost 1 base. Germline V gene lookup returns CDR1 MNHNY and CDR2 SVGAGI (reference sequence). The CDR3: CASRSTGELGNTEAFF. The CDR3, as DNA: TGTGCCAGCAGATCAACAGGGGAGTTGGGGAACACTGAAGCTTTCTTT.

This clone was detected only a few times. CDR3 sequence reads: CASSNPNTGELFF. Written as DNA, the CDR3 is TGTGCCAGTAGTAATCCTAACACCGGGGAGCTGTTTTTT. J is TRBJ2-2 and V is TRBV19; D unresolved. The CDR3 runs to 13 residues. Trimming took 4 bases from V and 2 from J, leaving 5 bases between them. Germline CDR1 reads LNHDA; CDR2 reads SQIVND (reference sequence).

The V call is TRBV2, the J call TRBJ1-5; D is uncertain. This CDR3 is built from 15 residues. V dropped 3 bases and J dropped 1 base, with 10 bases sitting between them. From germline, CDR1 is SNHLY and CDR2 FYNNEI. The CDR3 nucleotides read TGTGCCAGCAGTGACGAGGGAAGGAGCAATCAGCCCCAGCATTTT. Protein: CASSDEGRSNQPQHF.

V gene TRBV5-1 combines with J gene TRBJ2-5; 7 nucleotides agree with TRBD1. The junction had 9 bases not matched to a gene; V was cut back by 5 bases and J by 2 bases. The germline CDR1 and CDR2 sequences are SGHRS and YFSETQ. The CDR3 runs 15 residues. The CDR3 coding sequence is TGCGCCAGCAGTTCCGAGGGGGCAAGACAAGAGACCCAGTACTTC. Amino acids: CASSSEGARQETQYF.

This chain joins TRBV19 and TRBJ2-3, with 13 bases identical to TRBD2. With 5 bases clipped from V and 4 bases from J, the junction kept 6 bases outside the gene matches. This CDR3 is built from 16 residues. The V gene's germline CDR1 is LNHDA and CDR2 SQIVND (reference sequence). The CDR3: CASSPTGTSGADTQYF. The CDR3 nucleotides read TGTGCCAGTAGTCCAACCGGGACTAGCGGGGCAGATACGCAGTATTTT.